These T cell receptor beta chains were read from a single sample in a study of blood T cell repertoires in COVID-19. Method: immunoSEQ multiplex PCR; TCRdb's copy keeps in-frame clones and lacks some. The table lists about 220,000 clones, 82% of them singletons, with 3% to 4% in the top ten. Sequencing was performed on PBMCs or T cells enriched from blood (not recorded which). All receptors come from a woman aged 60-75 years who had recovered from COVID-19. Both conserved end residues are part of each CDR3. Fields, in order: D gene, CDR3 length, clone size, J gene, V gene, CDR3 protein, CDR3 DNA. The D gene is left open where the match is weak. Some rows have no size entry. The others give once, few or many, or a class for an expanded clone.

- | 16 | - | TRBJ1-6 | TRBV18 | CASSPENQGRNSPLHF | TGTGCCAGCTCACCAGAAAATCAGGGGCGAAATTCACCCCTCCACTTT
TRBD2 | 14 | - | TRBJ2-7 | TRBV19 | CASSGGGRVYEQYF | TGTGCCAGTAGTGGCGGCGGGAGAGTTTACGAGCAGTACTTC
- | 19 | - | TRBJ1-5 | TRBV19 | CASSPGDIWDFYSNQPQHF | TGTGCCAGTAGCCCTGGGGACATCTGGGATTTTTATAGCAATCAGCCCCAGCATTTT
TRBD1 | 15 | - | TRBJ1-4 | TRBV18 | CASSPQGAVNEKLFF | TGTGCCAGCTCACCACAGGGGGCAGTAAATGAAAAACTGTTTTTT
TRBD2 | 14 | - | TRBJ2-3 | TRBV29-1 | CSVGEGAGSDTQYF | TGCAGCGTGGGGGAGGGAGCTGGGTCTGATACGCAGTATTTT
TRBD1 | 14 | - | TRBJ2-7 | TRBV28 | CASSLTGDSYEQYF | TGTGCCAGCAGTTTAACAGGGGACTCCTACGAGCAGTACTTC
- | 13 | - | TRBJ2-2 | TRBV9 | CASSAQNTGELFF | TGTGCCAGCAGCGCCCAGAACACCGGGGAGCTGTTTTTT
- | 14 | - | TRBJ1-1 | TRBV25-1 | CASSVHGRNTEAFF | TGTGCCAGCAGTGTACACGGGAGGAACACTGAAGCTTTCTTT
- | 18 | - | TRBJ1-6 | TRBV7-6 | CASSSLGVRRAGGSPLHF | TGTGCCAGCAGCTCCTTGGGGGTTCGAAGGGCCGGGGGTTCACCCCTCCACTTT
TRBD1 | 14 | - | TRBJ2-7 | TRBV7-2 | CASSSRDRSYEQYF | TGTGCCAGCAGCTCCCGGGACAGGTCCTACGAGCAGTACTTC
TRBD1 | 15 | - | TRBJ2-7 | TRBV6-5 | CASSWGQGSSYEQYF | TGTGCCAGCAGTTGGGGACAGGGTTCATCTTACGAGCAGTACTTC
TRBD1 | 15 | - | TRBJ1-2 | TRBV7-2 | CASSLTGQETDGYTF | TGTGCCAGCAGCTTAACGGGACAGGAGACTGATGGCTACACCTTC
TRBD2 | 15 | - | TRBJ2-1 | TRBV7-8 | CASSKQAGGYNEQFF | TGTGCCAGCAGCAAACAAGCGGGAGGCTACAATGAGCAGTTCTTC
- | 13 | few | TRBJ1-2 | TRBV6-5 | CASSYVGAYGYTF | TGTGCCAGCAGTTACGTGGGGGCCTATGGCTACACCTTC
TRBD2 | 16 | few | TRBJ2-3 | TRBV2 | CASKIAGGPIPDTQYF | TGTGCCAGCAAAATAGCGGGGGGGCCTATCCCAGATACGCAGTATTTT
TRBD1 | 16 | - | TRBJ2-1 | TRBV2 | CASSASDRAPGGEQFF | TGTGCCAGCAGCGCTAGTGACAGGGCTCCTGGGGGAGAGCAGTTCTTC
TRBD2 | 15 | - | TRBJ2-1 | TRBV19 | CASSVSGGLYNEQFF | TGTGCCAGTAGTGTAAGCGGGGGGTTGTACAATGAGCAGTTCTTC
- | 14 | once | TRBJ1-2 | TRBV5-6 | CASSSTGLVYGYTF | TGTGCCAGCAGCTCGACAGGACTCGTCTATGGCTACACCTTC
- | 15 | - | TRBJ1-2 | TRBV10-3 | CAISESWAGSNGYTF | TGTGCCATCAGTGAGTCGTGGGCAGGGTCTAATGGCTACACCTTC
TRBD2 | 14 | - | TRBJ2-3 | TRBV4-2 | CASSNSGVTDTQYF | TGTGCCAGCAGCAATAGCGGGGTCACAGATACGCAGTATTTT
TRBD1 | 14 | - | TRBJ2-7 | TRBV18 | CASSPDLGQDEQYF | TGTGCCAGCTCACCAGACCTAGGACAGGACGAGCAGTACTTC
- | 13 | - | TRBJ1-6 | TRBV2 | CASKEFLSSPLHF | TGTGCCAGCAAAGAGTTTTTAAGTTCACCCCTCCACTTT
TRBD1 | 16 | - | TRBJ2-5 | TRBV9 | CASSVRSGTGKETQYF | TGTGCCAGCAGCGTTCGATCCGGGACAGGGAAAGAGACCCAGTACTTC
TRBD1 | 14 | - | TRBJ1-1 | TRBV5-1 | CASSLRQGTPEAFF | TGCGCCAGCAGCCTAAGACAGGGGACCCCTGAAGCTTTCTTT
TRBD1 | 15 | - | TRBJ1-1 | TRBV30 | CAWSSQGAWNTEAFF | TGTGCCTGGAGTTCGCAGGGGGCTTGGAACACTGAAGCTTTCTTT
- | 15 | - | TRBJ1-1 | TRBV2 | CASSAQGGAAGEAFF | TGTGCCAGCAGTGCCCAGGGAGGGGCCGCGGGTGAAGCTTTCTTT
- | 13 | few | TRBJ1-1 | TRBV19 | CASSIGQDTEAFF | TGTGCCAGTAGTATAGGACAGGACACTGAAGCTTTCTTT
- | 16 | - | TRBJ1-2 | TRBV21-1 | CASSKPRDRASVGYTF | TGTGCCAGCAGCAAACCCCGGGACAGGGCATCGGTGGGCTACACCTTC
- | 14 | - | TRBJ1-4 | TRBV2 | CASSELGLNEKLFF | TGTGCCAGCAGTGAACTGGGCCTTAATGAAAAACTGTTTTTT
TRBD2 | 15 | - | TRBJ2-7 | TRBV5-1 | CASSLDGRAGYEQYF | TGCGCCAGCAGCTTGGACGGGAGGGCGGGTTACGAGCAGTACTTC
- | 15 | - | TRBJ2-2 | TRBV3-1/TRBV3-2 | CASSQNPVNTGELFF | TGTGCCAGCAGCCAAAATCCAGTGAACACCGGGGAGCTGTTTTTT
TRBD1 | 15 | - | TRBJ1-1 | TRBV4-2 | CASSPTGQGATEAFF | TGTGCCAGCAGCCCTACCGGACAGGGAGCCACTGAAGCTTTCTTT